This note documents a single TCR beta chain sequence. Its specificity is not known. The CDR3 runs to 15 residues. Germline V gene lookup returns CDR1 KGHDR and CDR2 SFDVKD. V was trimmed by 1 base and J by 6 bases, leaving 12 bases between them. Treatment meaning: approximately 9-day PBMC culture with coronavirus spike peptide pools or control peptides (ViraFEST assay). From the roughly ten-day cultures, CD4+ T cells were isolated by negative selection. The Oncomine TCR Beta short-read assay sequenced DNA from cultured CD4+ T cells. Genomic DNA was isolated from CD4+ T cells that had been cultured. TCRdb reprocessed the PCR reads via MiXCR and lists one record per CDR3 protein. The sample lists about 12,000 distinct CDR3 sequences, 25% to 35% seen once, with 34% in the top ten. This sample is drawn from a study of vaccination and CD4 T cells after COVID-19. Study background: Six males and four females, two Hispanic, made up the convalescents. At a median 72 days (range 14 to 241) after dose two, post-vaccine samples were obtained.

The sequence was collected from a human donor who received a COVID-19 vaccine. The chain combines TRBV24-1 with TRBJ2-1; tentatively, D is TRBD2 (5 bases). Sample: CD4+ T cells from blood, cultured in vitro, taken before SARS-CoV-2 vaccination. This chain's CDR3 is CATSDFGVSLNEQFF. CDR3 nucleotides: TGTGCCACCAGTGATTTCGGGGTATCGCTCAATGAGCAGTTCTTC.